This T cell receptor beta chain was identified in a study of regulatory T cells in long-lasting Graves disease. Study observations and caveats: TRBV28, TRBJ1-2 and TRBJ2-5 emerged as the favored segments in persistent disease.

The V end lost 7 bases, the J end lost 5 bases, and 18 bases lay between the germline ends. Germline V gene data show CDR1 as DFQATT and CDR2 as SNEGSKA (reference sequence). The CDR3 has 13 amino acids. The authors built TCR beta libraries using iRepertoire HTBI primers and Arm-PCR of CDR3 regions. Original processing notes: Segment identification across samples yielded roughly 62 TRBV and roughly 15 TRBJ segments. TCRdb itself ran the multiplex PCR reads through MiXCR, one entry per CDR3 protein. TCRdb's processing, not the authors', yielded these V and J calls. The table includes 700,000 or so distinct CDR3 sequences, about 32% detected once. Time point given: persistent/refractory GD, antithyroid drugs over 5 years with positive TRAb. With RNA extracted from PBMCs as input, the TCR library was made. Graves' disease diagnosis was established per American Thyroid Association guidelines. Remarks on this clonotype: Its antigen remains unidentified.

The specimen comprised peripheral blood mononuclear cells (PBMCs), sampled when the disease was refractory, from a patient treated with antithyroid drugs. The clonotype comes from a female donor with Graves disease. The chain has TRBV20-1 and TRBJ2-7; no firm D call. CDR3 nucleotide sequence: TGCAGTGTCGGCCGGCAGGACCCCCACGAGCAGTACTTC. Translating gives CSVGRQDPHEQYF.